In this sample, the clone carrying this T cell receptor beta chain turned up a few times. This record comes from a study of regulatory T cells in long-lasting Graves disease. As to time point: persistent/refractory GD, antithyroid drugs over 5 years with positive TRAb. Extracted PBMC RNA gave rise to the TCR library. Libraries of TCR beta came from iRepertoire HTBI primers plus Arm-PCR of CDR3 regions. Each CDR3 protein is one row after TCRdb ran MiXCR on the multiplex PCR reads. The sample shows under 450,000 distinct CDR3 sequences, roughly a quarter of them seen only once. Trimming removed 3 bases at V and 6 bases at J, with 17 bases between. The germline V gene has CDR1 MGHDK and CDR2 SYGVNS. The CDR3 is made up of 16 amino acids.

The chain couples TRBV25-1 to TRBJ2-2, with D hard to call. This TCR came from a female donor with Graves disease. The sequenced sample was peripheral blood mononuclear cells (PBMCs), obtained when the disease was refractory, from a patient treated with antithyroid drugs. The CDR3 region is CASSDKFGAVAGELFF. As DNA, the CDR3 is TGTGCCAGCAGTGATAAGTTTGGTGCGGTGGCCGGGGAGCTGTTTTTT. The full variable domain, in which reference TRBV25-1 and TRBJ2-2 provide the parts outside the CDR3, is EADIYQTPRYLVIGTGKKITLECSQTMGHDKMYWYQQDPGMELHLIHYSYGVNSTEKGDLSSESTVSRIRTEHFPLTLESARPSHTSQYLCASSDKFGAVAGELFFGEGSRLTVL.